Listed below are T cell receptor beta chains from one sample, sequenced in a study of blood T cell repertoires in COVID-19. Sequencing used immunoSEQ multiplex PCR; TCRdb keeps in-frame clones, though not all of them. The sample yields 200,000 to 300,000 clones, approximately 85% seen once. Sequencing input: peripheral blood. The receptors stem from a man aged 45-65 years with COVID-19, enrolled during active disease. Each CDR3 is given with its conserved first and last residue. The order of the fields is D gene, clone size, V gene, J gene, CDR3 protein, CDR3 DNA. D genes are given only for firm matches. The size of a clone is reported for some rows only, either as once, few or many, or as a class for expanded clones.

NA	NA	TRBV24-1	TRBJ2-1	CATSDPLGGDNSYNEQFF	TGTGCCACCAGTGATCCCTTAGGGGGGGACAATTCCTACAATGAGCAGTTCTTC
NA	NA	TRBV6-4	TRBJ2-2	CASRPQGDTGELFF	TGTGCCAGCAGGCCACAAGGGGACACCGGGGAGCTGTTTTTT
TRBD1	NA	TRBV6-5	TRBJ1-5	CASSTQGAESQPQHF	TGTGCCAGCAGTACACAGGGGGCGGAGAGTCAGCCCCAGCATTTT
NA	NA	TRBV11-2	TRBJ2-3	CASSLAGQPTDTQYF	TGTGCCAGCAGCTTAGCCGGACAACCCACAGATACGCAGTATTTT
TRBD2	NA	TRBV3-1/TRBV3-2	TRBJ2-1	CASSHTPGLAGGLIYNEQFF	TGTGCCAGCAGCCACACCCCGGGACTAGCGGGGGGGCTAATATACAATGAGCAGTTCTTC
TRBD1	NA	TRBV2	TRBJ1-3	CASSTGYTGGFTGNTIYF	TGTGCCAGCAGTACGGGATATACAGGGGGCTTTACCGGAAACACCATATATTTT
NA	NA	TRBV28	TRBJ1-6	CASTPGGSGSSPLHF	TGTGCCAGCACACCTGGAGGGAGTGGCAGTTCACCCCTCCACTTT
NA	NA	TRBV28	TRBJ2-3	CASSTLKSRVLGTSTDTQYF	TGTGCCAGCAGTACCTTAAAATCTAGAGTACTTGGGACTAGCACAGATACGCAGTATTTT
NA	NA	TRBV5-4	TRBJ2-3	CASSLSGAGDTQYF	TGTGCCAGCAGCTTGTCAGGGGCAGGAGATACGCAGTATTTT
TRBD2	NA	TRBV4-2	TRBJ2-2	CASSQDRGTSRNTGELFF	TGTGCCAGCAGCCAAGATAGAGGGACTAGCCGGAACACCGGGGAGCTGTTTTTT
TRBD1	NA	TRBV4-1	TRBJ1-1	CASSHTGGNTEAFF	TGCGCCAGCAGCCACACAGGGGGAAACACTGAAGCTTTCTTT
NA	NA	TRBV7-2	TRBJ2-3	CASSLGGALDTQYF	TGTGCCAGCAGCTTAGGCGGGGCGCTAGATACGCAGTATTTT
NA	NA	TRBV19	TRBJ1-2	CASSIGQANGYTF	TGTGCCAGTAGTATAGGACAGGCGAATGGCTACACCTTC
NA	NA	TRBV19	TRBJ2-6	CASNNKRISGANVLTF	TGTGCCAGTAATAATAAGCGCATCTCTGGGGCCAACGTCCTGACTTTC
TRBD1	NA	TRBV2	TRBJ1-3	CASTGTGGNTIYF	TGTGCCAGCACCGGGACAGGGGGAAACACCATATATTTT
NA	NA	TRBV9	TRBJ2-7	CASSVEGRSYEQYF	TGTGCCAGCAGCGTAGAAGGGAGATCATACGAGCAGTACTTC
NA	NA	TRBV27	TRBJ2-7	CASSYTGDEQYF	TGTGCCAGCAGTTACACAGGTGACGAGCAGTACTTC
NA	NA	TRBV5-1	TRBJ2-3	CASSSPPQTSTDTQYF	TGCGCCAGCAGCTCGCCCCCCCAAACTAGCACAGATACGCAGTATTTT
TRBD1	NA	TRBV11-2	TRBJ1-1	CASRTGVGTEAFF	TGTGCCAGCAGAACAGGGGTTGGCACTGAAGCTTTCTTT
NA	once	TRBV11-2	TRBJ1-6	CASSPGQGGANSPLHF	TGTGCCAGCAGTCCCGGTCAGGGAGGCGCAAATTCACCCCTCCACTTT
NA	NA	TRBV3-1/TRBV3-2	TRBJ1-6	CASSADSYNSPLHF	TGTGCCAGCAGCGCAGACTCCTATAATTCACCCCTCCACTTT
TRBD2	NA	TRBV5-1	TRBJ2-2	CASSPRGGSATGELFF	TGCGCCAGCAGCCCGCGGGGGGGGTCGGCCACCGGGGAGCTGTTTTTT
NA	NA	TRBV3-1/TRBV3-2	TRBJ1-1	CASSRGIMNTEAFF	TGTGCCAGCAGCCGGGGCATCATGAACACTGAAGCTTTCTTT
TRBD1	NA	TRBV28	TRBJ1-3	CASSPGQGAFGNTIYF	TGTGCCAGCAGTCCGGGACAGGGGGCTTTTGGAAACACCATATATTTT
TRBD2	NA	TRBV19	TRBJ2-3	CASSPRQSSGGTVDTQYF	TGTGCCAGTAGTCCCAGACAGTCTAGCGGGGGGACGGTTGATACGCAGTATTTT
NA	NA	TRBV5-5	TRBJ2-3	CASSYLGSRATDTQYF	TGTGCCAGCAGCTATCTCGGGTCTCGAGCTACAGATACGCAGTATTTT
NA	NA	TRBV27	TRBJ2-2	CASSLTRGRNTGELFF	TGTGCCAGCAGTTTAACAAGGGGCCGGAACACCGGGGAGCTGTTTTTT
TRBD1	NA	TRBV3-1/TRBV3-2	TRBJ1-2	CASSGTARFNYGYTF	TGTGCCAGCAGCGGGACAGCAAGATTTAACTATGGCTACACCTTC
TRBD2	NA	TRBV9	TRBJ2-1	CASSAGLAGAWEEQFF	TGTGCCAGCAGCGCGGGACTAGCGGGGGCCTGGGAAGAGCAGTTCTTC
NA	NA	TRBV5-8	TRBJ1-1	CASSGRGGTEAFF	TGTGCCAGCAGCGGCAGGGGCGGCACTGAAGCTTTCTTT
TRBD1	NA	TRBV27	TRBJ2-1	CASSKQGIDHWHLSYNEQFF	TGTGCCAGCAGTAAACAGGGGATAGATCATTGGCATCTATCCTACAATGAGCAGTTCTTC
NA	NA	TRBV7-8	TRBJ1-1	CASSLAPSVNTEAFF	TGTGCCAGCAGCTTAGCTCCTTCTGTTAACACTGAAGCTTTCTTT
NA	once	TRBV6-5	TRBJ2-1	CASSYSTINNEQFF	TGTGCCAGCAGTTACTCGACTATCAACAATGAGCAGTTCTTC
NA	NA	TRBV9	TRBJ1-3	CASSKNTNSGNTIYF	TGTGCCAGCAGCAAAAACACGAACTCTGGAAACACCATATATTTT
NA	NA	TRBV23-1	TRBJ2-7	CASSHLGVSYEQYF	TGCGCCAGCAGTCATCTCGGGGTTTCCTACGAGCAGTACTTC
NA	NA	TRBV5-1	TRBJ2-7	CASSRTENTYEQYF	TGCGCCAGCAGCCGGACAGAAAACACCTACGAGCAGTACTTC
NA	NA	TRBV30	TRBJ1-6	CAWSARASPLHF	TGTGCCTGGAGTGCGAGAGCCTCACCCCTCCACTTT
NA	NA	TRBV9	TRBJ2-2	CASSVAGWQAGGELFF	TGTGCCAGCAGCGTAGCCGGTTGGCAGGCGGGCGGGGAGCTGTTTTTT
NA	NA	TRBV13	TRBJ2-3	CASSGWRASTDTQYF	TGTGCCAGCAGTGGGTGGCGGGCGAGCACAGATACGCAGTATTTT
NA	NA	TRBV30	TRBJ1-1	CAQVSRTRTEAFF	TGTGCCCAAGTCAGCAGGACACGCACTGAAGCTTTCTTT
TRBD2	NA	TRBV18	TRBJ2-3	CASSRLAGGDTQYF	TGTGCCAGCTCACGACTAGCGGGGGGGGATACGCAGTATTTT
NA	NA	TRBV6-2/TRBV6-3	TRBJ2-1	CASSYSSNRRSSYNEQFF	TGTGCCAGCAGTTACTCGTCCAATCGGCGGAGCTCCTACAATGAGCAGTTCTTC
TRBD1	few	TRBV2	TRBJ1-2	CASSEGRGNYGYTF	TGTGCCAGCAGTGAGGGCAGGGGGAACTATGGCTACACCTTC
TRBD1	NA	TRBV30	TRBJ2-7	CAWGGGTGSYEQYF	TGTGCCTGGGGAGGCGGGACAGGGAGCTACGAGCAGTACTTC
NA	NA	TRBV7-9	TRBJ1-4	CASSLDRATNEKLFF	TGTGCCAGCAGCTTAGACAGGGCAACTAATGAAAAACTGTTTTTT
NA	NA	TRBV15	TRBJ2-1	CATSRGTRVNEQFF	TGTGCCACCAGCAGAGGGACTCGCGTGAATGAGCAGTTCTTC
NA	NA	TRBV6-5	TRBJ1-5	CASSYSQVSNQPQHF	TGTGCCAGCAGTTACTCCCAGGTTAGCAATCAGCCCCAGCATTTT
NA	NA	TRBV6-5	TRBJ1-5	CASSPTGSNQPQHF	TGTGCCAGCAGCCCCACAGGGAGCAATCAGCCCCAGCATTTT
TRBD2	NA	TRBV10-3	TRBJ2-7	CAISGTSGGIYEQYF	TGTGCCATCAGTGGGACTAGCGGGGGGATCTACGAGCAGTACTTC
TRBD2	NA	TRBV24-1	TRBJ2-1	CATSPPSGGAGNEQFF	TGTGCCACCAGTCCTCCTAGCGGGGGGGCCGGGAATGAGCAGTTCTTC
TRBD1	few	TRBV2	TRBJ1-1	CASSWGQNTPEAFF	TGTGCCAGCAGTTGGGGACAGAATACGCCAGAAGCTTTCTTT
TRBD1	NA	TRBV19	TRBJ2-7	CASSISAGQGGEQYF	TGTGCCAGTAGTATCTCGGCGGGACAGGGCGGCGAGCAGTACTTC